The entry below describes one T cell receptor (beta chain). There are 14 residues in the CDR3. Per the germline V gene, CDR1 is KGHSH and CDR2 is LQKENI. V was cut by 3 bases and J by 1 base, with 10 bases left in between. Here immunoSEQ multiplex PCR was the method, and the copy in TCRdb shows in-frame clones only, minus some. The sample shows 2,500,000 or so clones, 85% to 95% of them seen only once. These data originate in a study of shared clonotypes between healthy human individuals. The wider study: Aged 18 to 49, the donors were a couple of women and three men.

The source is a man between 18 and 35 years old in good health. Some clones in this sample may be carry-over from other donors' samples. This chain links TRBV18 with TRBJ2-7; D is ambiguous. Sequencing was performed on naive CD4+ T cells from PBMCs. Subset specified: CD45RA+ positively selected. In nucleotides, the CDR3 is TGTGCCAGCTCACCCGGCTCGGTGTCCTACGAGCAGTACTTC. It translates to CASSPGSVSYEQYF.